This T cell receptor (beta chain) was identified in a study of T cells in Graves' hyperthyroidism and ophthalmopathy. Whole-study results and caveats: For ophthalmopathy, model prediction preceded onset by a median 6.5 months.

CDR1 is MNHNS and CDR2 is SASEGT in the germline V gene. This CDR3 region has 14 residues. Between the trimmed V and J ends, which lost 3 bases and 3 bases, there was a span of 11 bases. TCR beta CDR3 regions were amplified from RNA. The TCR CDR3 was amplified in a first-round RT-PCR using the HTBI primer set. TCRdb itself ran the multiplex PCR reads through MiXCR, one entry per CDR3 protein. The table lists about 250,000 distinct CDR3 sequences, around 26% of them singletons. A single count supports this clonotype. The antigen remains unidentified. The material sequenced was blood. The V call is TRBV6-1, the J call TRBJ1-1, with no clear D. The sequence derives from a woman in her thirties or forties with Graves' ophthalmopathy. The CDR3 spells CASSDHRGHTEAFF. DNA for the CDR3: TGTGCCAGCAGTGACCACAGAGGGCACACTGAAGCTTTCTTT.